This T cell receptor beta chain was identified during a study of T cells of healthy individuals (dated by TCRdb to the late 2010s). V loses 0 bases at its end and J loses 4 bases; junction bases beyond the gene matches: 1. Reading the germline V gene gives CDR1 MRHNA and CDR2 SNTAGT. From the cysteine through the phenylalanine, the CDR3 covers 16 amino acids. The CDR3 DNA has 48 bases and is translated from base 1. In this sample, this clonotype turned up many times. Its antigen remains undetermined. There are no base qualities to consult, and no much larger clone falls within one base. Library creation used 5' RACE. The run used an Illumina MiSeq. TCRdb trimmed public reads at Q25 via fastp, called clones via MiXCR and kept in-frame beta chains. A single entry per CDR3 protein holds the most common genes and DNA from its merged rows. The sample records around 63,000 distinct CDR3 sequences, roughly 17% of which are singletons. The ten most abundant clones make up about 4.7% of the sample.

The origin of this receptor is a human donor in good health. The sequence is built from TRBV6-4 and TRBJ2-3; 13 junctional bases match TRBD2. CDR3 reads: CASSDSGTSGADTQYF. The bases are TGTGCCAGCAGTGACTCCGGGACTAGCGGGGCAGATACGCAGTATTTT.